The rows below give T cell receptor beta chains drawn from one sample of a study of shared clonotypes between healthy human individuals. Here immunoSEQ multiplex PCR was the method, and the copy in TCRdb shows in-frame clones only, minus some. The sample carries 2 million to 2.5 million clones, more than 90% recorded once. Sequenced input: naive CD4+ T cells sorted from blood. These receptors all stem from a man between 18 and 29 years old in good health. Each CDR3 is given with its conserved first and last residue. D genes are given only for firm matches. Rows may omit the clone size; those that give it use once, few, many or a size class.

v_call: TRBV6-5
clone_size: .
d_call: TRBD1
cdr3_length: 13
j_call: TRBJ1-2
cdr3_nt: TGTGCCAGCAGAGGGACAGGGATCAATGGCTACACCTTC
cdr3_aa: CASRGTGINGYTF

v_call: TRBV25-1
clone_size: .
d_call: .
cdr3_length: 15
j_call: TRBJ2-5
cdr3_nt: TGTGCCAGCAGTGAATACCAGGTCTACCAAGAGACCCAGTACTTC
cdr3_aa: CASSEYQVYQETQYF

v_call: TRBV11-2
clone_size: .
d_call: .
cdr3_length: 14
j_call: TRBJ2-7
cdr3_nt: TGTGCCAGCACCACCGTGGCATCCTACAGGGGGGGAAACTTC
cdr3_aa: CASTTVASYRGGNF

v_call: TRBV6-5
clone_size: once
d_call: .
cdr3_length: 15
j_call: TRBJ1-1
cdr3_nt: TGTGCCAGCAGTCACCGTTTTGGAGGGGACACTGAAGCTTTCTTT
cdr3_aa: CASSHRFGGDTEAFF

v_call: TRBV5-1
clone_size: .
d_call: TRBD2
cdr3_length: 15
j_call: TRBJ2-5
cdr3_nt: TGCGCCAGCAGTCCGACTAGCGGGTGGTTGGAGACCCAGTACTTC
cdr3_aa: CASSPTSGWLETQYF

v_call: TRBV7-9
clone_size: .
d_call: .
cdr3_length: 13
j_call: TRBJ2-1
cdr3_nt: TGTGCCAGCAGCTTAGGAGTTGCCGCTGAGCAGTTCTTC
cdr3_aa: CASSLGVAAEQFF

v_call: TRBV5-8
clone_size: few
d_call: .
cdr3_length: 10
j_call: TRBJ1-5
cdr3_nt: TGTGCCAGCAGCTTGGGGTCCCAGCATTTT
cdr3_aa: CASSLGSQHF

v_call: TRBV19
clone_size: .
d_call: .
cdr3_length: 16
j_call: TRBJ2-3
cdr3_nt: TGTGCCAGTAGTTTTCGATTGGGAGTTGCCACAGATACGCAGTATTTT
cdr3_aa: CASSFRLGVATDTQYF

v_call: TRBV4-1
clone_size: .
d_call: TRBD2
cdr3_length: 18
j_call: TRBJ2-5
cdr3_nt: TGCGCCAGCAGCCAGCTCGGACTAGCGGGAGGAAGTCAAGAGACCCAGTACTTC
cdr3_aa: CASSQLGLAGGSQETQYF

v_call: TRBV5-4
clone_size: .
d_call: TRBD2
cdr3_length: 15
j_call: TRBJ2-1
cdr3_nt: TGTGCCAGCAGTCCGGGACTAGCGGGGGGAGATGAGCAGTTCTTC
cdr3_aa: CASSPGLAGGDEQFF

v_call: TRBV2
clone_size: once
d_call: .
cdr3_length: 13
j_call: TRBJ1-1
cdr3_nt: TGTGCCAGCAGCTTAGCAGTCAGCACTGAAGCTTTCTTT
cdr3_aa: CASSLAVSTEAFF

v_call: TRBV30
clone_size: .
d_call: .
cdr3_length: 14
j_call: TRBJ1-2
cdr3_nt: TGTGCCTGGAATCCAGGGGACCCTCTCTATGGCTACACCTTC
cdr3_aa: CAWNPGDPLYGYTF

v_call: TRBV6-5
clone_size: .
d_call: .
cdr3_length: 15
j_call: TRBJ2-1
cdr3_nt: TGTGCCAGCACCCGGGCCAGGGGACCCAACAATGAGCAGTTCTTC
cdr3_aa: CASTRARGPNNEQFF

v_call: TRBV7-9
clone_size: .
d_call: .
cdr3_length: 12
j_call: TRBJ1-1
cdr3_nt: TGTGCCAGCAGCTTAAATCGAGGTGAAGCTTTCTTT
cdr3_aa: CASSLNRGEAFF

v_call: TRBV19
clone_size: .
d_call: TRBD2
cdr3_length: 15
j_call: TRBJ2-5
cdr3_nt: TGTGCCAGTAGTCCTTCGGGACTAGCAGTGGAGACCCAGTACTTC
cdr3_aa: CASSPSGLAVETQYF

v_call: TRBV30
clone_size: .
d_call: .
cdr3_length: 15
j_call: TRBJ1-5
cdr3_nt: TGTGCCTGGAGTTCCGGACCGAGGAGCAATCAGCCCCAGCATTTT
cdr3_aa: CAWSSGPRSNQPQHF

v_call: TRBV11-2
clone_size: .
d_call: .
cdr3_length: 15
j_call: TRBJ2-2
cdr3_nt: TGTGCCAGCAGCCGCAGGACCGAGAACACCGGGGAGCTGTTTTTT
cdr3_aa: CASSRRTENTGELFF

v_call: TRBV12-1
clone_size: .
d_call: .
cdr3_length: 13
j_call: TRBJ1-2
cdr3_nt: TGTGCCAGCAGCTCACCTTCCGCTTATGGCTACACCTTC
cdr3_aa: CASSSPSAYGYTF

v_call: TRBV27
clone_size: .
d_call: .
cdr3_length: 15
j_call: TRBJ1-1
cdr3_nt: TGTGCCAGCAGTTTATCTTCACCAAAGAACACTGAAGCTTTCTTT
cdr3_aa: CASSLSSPKNTEAFF

v_call: TRBV15
clone_size: .
d_call: TRBD2
cdr3_length: 15
j_call: TRBJ2-7
cdr3_nt: TGTGCCACCAGCAGAGGGTCTAGCGGGAGCCACGAGCAGTACTTC
cdr3_aa: CATSRGSSGSHEQYF

v_call: TRBV11-2
clone_size: .
d_call: TRBD1
cdr3_length: 15
j_call: TRBJ1-2
cdr3_nt: TGTGCCAGCAGCTTTTCCCCGACAGGGGGGTATGGCTACACCTTC
cdr3_aa: CASSFSPTGGYGYTF

v_call: TRBV10-3
clone_size: once
d_call: TRBD1
cdr3_length: 16
j_call: TRBJ2-7
cdr3_nt: TGTGCCATCAACCGAACCCCGGGACAGGGAGAAGGGGAGCAGTACTTC
cdr3_aa: CAINRTPGQGEGEQYF